This TCR beta chain comes out of a study of T cells expressing NK-cell markers. TCRdb reprocessed the 5' RACE reads; each CDR3 protein has one entry and no DNA is given. The table for this sample gives about 540,000 distinct CDR3 sequences. The CDR3 extends over 13 amino acids. Germline V lookup: CDR1 LGHNA, CDR2 YNFKEQ. This clonotype was sampled from a man aged 18 to 30 in good health. The chain employs TRBV4-2 and TRBJ1-2; without DNA, the TCRdb call of TRBD1 cannot be checked. The sequencing input was blood T cells: a sorted CD56 or NKG2C T cell subset, CD4+ or CD8+ T cells, or bulk PBMC T cells (not recorded which). The CDR3 sequence: CASSQSGGHGYTF.